This T cell receptor (beta chain) was found in a study of blood T cell repertoires in COVID-19. This clone occurred a few times. Repertoires were generated with immunoSEQ multiplex PCR, while TCRdb's copy carries only in-frame clones and drops some. The table has about 170,000 clones, approximately 90% seen once. Trimming removed 0 bases from V and 3 bases from J, with 8 bases in between. Looked up from germline, CDR1 is MNHEY and CDR2 is SVGAGI. CDR3 length: 14 amino acids. The clonotype was recovered from a man aged 25-45 years with COVID-19, enrolled during active disease. Specimen: peripheral blood. The J gene is TRBJ1-1, the V gene TRBV6-5, with D possibly TRBD1 on 5 matching bases. The CDR3 nucleotides are TGTGCCAGCAGTTACTCGCGGGGGGACACTGAAGCTTTCTTT. It codes for CASSYSRGDTEAFF.